This TCR beta chain was captured by sequencing in a study of CD4 T cells in relation to SARS-CoV-2 and coronaviruses. The unexposed donors gave CD4+ T cells in about 2011-2018, prior to COVID-19. This CDR3 is built from 14 residues. Germline assignment: CDR1 SEHNR and CDR2 FQNEAQ (reference sequence). V lost 8 bases to trimming and J lost 4 bases; unmatched junction nucleotides: 8. The repertoire was sequenced with immunoSEQ multiplex PCR; TCRdb's copy has only in-frame clones and lacks some. The sample holds approximately 70,000 clones, about 92% seen once. This receptor was identified in a human donor in good health. Specimen: naive CD4+ T cells from PBMCs. Subset given: naive CD4+ T cells isolated by negative enrichment. V usage is TRBV7-9 and J usage is TRBJ1-1, with 9 bases aligning to TRBD1. The CDR3 DNA reads TGTGCCAGCGCCCCTACAGGGGGCTTCACTGAAGCTTTCTTT. Its translation is CASAPTGGFTEAFF.